This TCR beta chain derives from a study of sequential checkpoint blockade in melanoma. Overall study context: Maintenance nivolumab came after either treatment sequence.

This clone has only a few counts. The ends lost 5 bases at V and 4 bases at J; junction bases unmatched: 7. There are 14 residues in the CDR3. CDR1 is SSHAT and CDR2 is FNYEAQ in the germline V gene (reference sequence). Using immunoSEQ multiplex PCR, the repertoire was profiled, and TCRdb retains in-frame clones only, with some absent. The sample contains 14,000 or so clones, over 50% of which appear only once. Treatment meaning: randomized to nivolumab then ipilimumab (arm A) or the reverse (arm B). Sorted cells were live CD3+CD8+, lacking CD19 and CD56, from PBMCs. The rearrangement joins TRBV7-7 to TRBJ2-5, with 7 bases matching TRBD1. The source is a human donor with melanoma. This specimen consisted of CD8+ T cells sorted from blood (inferred from file names), obtained from a patient given nivolumab and ipilimumab in sequence. The CDR3 region has the DNA TGTGCCAGCAGCCACTTGGGACAGCCAGAGACCCAGTACTTC. This gives the protein CASSHLGQPETQYF.